The present T cell receptor (beta chain) was sequenced within a study of blood T cell repertoires in COVID-19. CDR3 length: 16 residues. Germline CDR1 SGHTA, CDR2 FQGNSA. Unmatched junction bases numbered 7, after V lost 3 bases and J lost 4 bases. Assay used: immunoSEQ multiplex PCR; TCRdb lists only in-frame clones, some missing. Of some 150,000 clones in the sample, 70% to 80% were seen once. Sample: peripheral blood. The V and J genes are TRBV7-2 and TRBJ2-1, with 9 bases identical to TRBD2. The origin of this receptor is a woman aged 50 to 60 with active or convalescent COVID-19. The CDR3 here is CASSLGSGGTYNEQFF. The CDR3 DNA sequence: TGTGCCAGCAGCTTGGGTAGCGGGGGAACATACAATGAGCAGTTCTTC.